A selection of T cell receptor beta chains follows, all from one sample in a study of long-term antiretroviral therapy in people with HIV. Measured with immunoSEQ multiplex PCR; TCRdb has only the in-frame clones, and not every one. The table includes tens of thousands of clones, about 90% detected once. This sample comprised unsorted PBMCs, obtained 1.8 years after starting antiretroviral therapy. The receptor set was obtained from a woman aged 18-29 years with HIV. Each CDR3 is given with its conserved first and last residue. A D gene is named only where the DNA matches it firmly. Only part of the rows carry a size: once, few, many, or a class if the clone is expanded.

clone size: NA
V gene: TRBV6-6
J gene: TRBJ1-4
D gene: TRBD1
CDR3 protein: CASRPPGQHNEKLFF
CDR3 DNA: TGTGCCAGCAGGCCTCCGGGACAGCATAATGAAAAACTGTTTTTT

clone size: NA
V gene: TRBV28
J gene: TRBJ1-5
D gene: TRBD1
CDR3 protein: CASSWSPGGNQPQHF
CDR3 DNA: TGTGCCAGCAGTTGGTCCCCAGGGGGGAACCAGCCCCAGCATTTT

clone size: NA
V gene: TRBV7-2
J gene: TRBJ1-1
D gene: NA
CDR3 protein: CASSLGGTMNTEAFF
CDR3 DNA: TGTGCCAGCAGCCTCGGAGGAACTATGAACACTGAAGCTTTCTTT

clone size: NA
V gene: TRBV5-1
J gene: TRBJ2-1
D gene: TRBD2
CDR3 protein: CASSVSGDNEQFF
CDR3 DNA: TGCGCCAGCTCGGTTAGCGGGGACAATGAGCAGTTCTTC

clone size: NA
V gene: TRBV4-3
J gene: TRBJ2-7
D gene: TRBD1
CDR3 protein: CASSPGQGAYEQYF
CDR3 DNA: TGCGCCAGCAGTCCGGGACAGGGGGCCTACGAGCAGTACTTC

clone size: NA
V gene: TRBV27
J gene: TRBJ2-7
D gene: NA
CDR3 protein: CASSQGGRWGHPYEQYF
CDR3 DNA: TGTGCCAGCAGCCAAGGAGGCCGTTGGGGGCACCCCTACGAGCAGTACTTC

clone size: NA
V gene: TRBV7-2
J gene: TRBJ2-3
D gene: TRBD1
CDR3 protein: CASSPRWTGLTDTQYF
CDR3 DNA: TGTGCCAGCAGCCCGCGTTGGACAGGGCTTACAGATACGCAGTATTTT

clone size: NA
V gene: TRBV2
J gene: TRBJ1-6
D gene: NA
CDR3 protein: CASSPTGVYRGSPLHF
CDR3 DNA: TGTGCCAGCAGTCCCACGGGAGTTTACCGGGGTTCACCCCTCCACTTT

clone size: NA
V gene: TRBV23-1
J gene: TRBJ2-1
D gene: NA
CDR3 protein: CASSQFRGSSYNEQFF
CDR3 DNA: TGCGCCAGCAGTCAATTCCGGGGTTCCTCCTACAATGAGCAGTTCTTC

clone size: NA
V gene: TRBV15
J gene: TRBJ2-7
D gene: NA
CDR3 protein: CATSSGRLTSSYEQYF
CDR3 DNA: TGTGCCACCAGCAGTGGCAGGCTGACAAGCTCCTACGAGCAGTACTTC

clone size: NA
V gene: TRBV4-3
J gene: TRBJ2-5
D gene: NA
CDR3 protein: CASSLAPGETQYF
CDR3 DNA: TGCGCCAGCAGCCTCGCCCCTGGAGAGACCCAGTACTTC

clone size: NA
V gene: TRBV6-6
J gene: TRBJ2-7
D gene: NA
CDR3 protein: CASTAGGRRVSYEQYF
CDR3 DNA: TGTGCCAGCACCGCTGGTGGCCGGAGGGTCTCCTACGAGCAGTACTTC

clone size: NA
V gene: TRBV4-1
J gene: TRBJ1-3
D gene: NA
CDR3 protein: CASSQVPAGNTIYF
CDR3 DNA: TGCGCCAGCAGCCAAGTCCCAGCTGGAAACACCATATATTTT

clone size: NA
V gene: TRBV28
J gene: TRBJ2-1
D gene: NA
CDR3 protein: CASIQGGTTYNEQFF
CDR3 DNA: TGTGCCAGCATCCAAGGGGGGACGACGTACAATGAGCAGTTCTTC

clone size: NA
V gene: TRBV9
J gene: TRBJ1-2
D gene: NA
CDR3 protein: CASSVSRTVVGYGYTF
CDR3 DNA: TGTGCCAGCAGCGTATCGCGGACAGTCGTCGGCTATGGCTACACCTTC

clone size: NA
V gene: TRBV28
J gene: TRBJ1-1
D gene: TRBD1
CDR3 protein: CAGRTGNTEAFF
CDR3 DNA: TGTGCCGGAAGGACAGGGAACACTGAAGCTTTCTTT

clone size: NA
V gene: TRBV5-5
J gene: TRBJ2-7
D gene: NA
CDR3 protein: CASSHQYEQYF
CDR3 DNA: TGTGCCAGCAGCCATCAGTACGAGCAGTACTTC

clone size: few
V gene: TRBV5-1
J gene: TRBJ2-5
D gene: NA
CDR3 protein: CASSLAPHVSGLETQYF
CDR3 DNA: TGCGCCAGCAGCTTGGCCCCTCATGTGAGCGGGCTAGAGACCCAGTACTTC

clone size: NA
V gene: TRBV19
J gene: TRBJ1-4
D gene: TRBD1
CDR3 protein: CASSLPRTGTNEKLFF
CDR3 DNA: TGTGCCAGTAGTCTCCCGCGGACAGGCACTAATGAAAAACTGTTTTTT

clone size: NA
V gene: TRBV28
J gene: TRBJ2-7
D gene: NA
CDR3 protein: CASINAGAFYEQYF
CDR3 DNA: TGTGCCAGCATCAACGCGGGGGCTTTCTACGAGCAGTACTTC

clone size: NA
V gene: TRBV6-6
J gene: TRBJ2-1
D gene: NA
CDR3 protein: CASSLPRDGVEQFF
CDR3 DNA: TGTGCCAGCAGCCTCCCCCGGGATGGCGTTGAGCAGTTCTTC

clone size: NA
V gene: TRBV4-2
J gene: TRBJ2-3
D gene: TRBD2
CDR3 protein: CASSQVQLAGEPDTQYF
CDR3 DNA: TGTGCCAGCAGCCAAGTTCAACTAGCGGGAGAGCCAGATACGCAGTATTTT

clone size: NA
V gene: TRBV5-1
J gene: TRBJ2-1
D gene: TRBD2
CDR3 protein: CASSLATLAGDPNEQFF
CDR3 DNA: TGCGCCAGCAGCTTGGCTACCCTAGCGGGGGATCCCAATGAGCAGTTCTTC

clone size: medium-sized
V gene: TRBV6-1
J gene: TRBJ1-3
D gene: NA
CDR3 protein: CASSESADSGNTIYF
CDR3 DNA: TGTGCCAGCAGTGAAAGCGCCGACTCTGGAAACACCATATATTTT

clone size: NA
V gene: TRBV4-3
J gene: TRBJ2-7
D gene: NA
CDR3 protein: CASSQEGRGGYEQYF
CDR3 DNA: TGCGCCAGCAGCCAAGAGGGCAGGGGGGGGTACGAGCAGTACTTC

clone size: once
V gene: TRBV5-6
J gene: TRBJ2-7
D gene: NA
CDR3 protein: CASSWFGRGYEQYF
CDR3 DNA: TGTGCCAGCAGCTGGTTTGGTCGCGGCTACGAGCAGTACTTC

clone size: NA
V gene: TRBV19
J gene: TRBJ1-1
D gene: NA
CDR3 protein: CASIQSGGSNTEAFF
CDR3 DNA: TGTGCCAGTATCCAGAGTGGGGGGTCGAACACTGAAGCTTTCTTT

clone size: NA
V gene: TRBV2
J gene: TRBJ1-1
D gene: NA
CDR3 protein: CASSRGQNTEAFF
CDR3 DNA: TGTGCCAGCAGTCGGGGCCAGAACACTGAAGCTTTCTTT

clone size: NA
V gene: TRBV6-4
J gene: TRBJ2-1
D gene: NA
CDR3 protein: CASSDRDYNEQFF
CDR3 DNA: TGTGCCAGCAGTGACCGGGACTACAATGAGCAGTTCTTC

clone size: once
V gene: TRBV10-2
J gene: TRBJ1-1
D gene: TRBD1
CDR3 protein: CASSELGGASWDTEAFF
CDR3 DNA: TGCGCCAGCAGTGAACTAGGGGGCGCGTCGTGGGACACTGAAGCTTTCTTT

clone size: NA
V gene: TRBV4-3
J gene: TRBJ2-2
D gene: TRBD2
CDR3 protein: CGTDRTSGRGTGELFF
CDR3 DNA: TGCGGAACCGATCGGACTAGCGGGAGGGGCACCGGGGAGCTGTTTTTT

clone size: NA
V gene: TRBV9
J gene: TRBJ2-7
D gene: TRBD2
CDR3 protein: CASSVAGDYEQYF
CDR3 DNA: TGTGCCAGCTCCGTAGCGGGAGACTACGAGCAGTACTTC

clone size: once
V gene: TRBV7-8
J gene: TRBJ1-2
D gene: NA
CDR3 protein: CASSPPGWNGYTF
CDR3 DNA: TGTGCCAGCAGCCCCCCCGGTTGGAATGGCTACACCTTC

clone size: NA
V gene: TRBV6-4
J gene: TRBJ2-2
D gene: TRBD1
CDR3 protein: CASGGQGSTGELFF
CDR3 DNA: TGTGCCAGCGGGGGACAGGGAAGCACCGGGGAGCTGTTTTTT

clone size: NA
V gene: TRBV27
J gene: TRBJ1-3
D gene: TRBD1
CDR3 protein: CASSAGTGVGNTIYF
CDR3 DNA: TGTGCCAGCAGTGCGGGGACAGGGGTTGGAAACACCATATATTTT

clone size: NA
V gene: TRBV5-4
J gene: TRBJ1-5
D gene: TRBD1
CDR3 protein: CASSRQGTQPQHF
CDR3 DNA: TGTGCCAGCAGCCGACAGGGGACTCAGCCCCAGCATTTT